The 27 T cell receptor beta chains given below trace back to one sample, sequenced in a study of beta chain features in type 1 diabetes listed by TCRdb under 2018. To prepare the library, the immunoSEQ multiplex PCR assay was applied. The entire amount of isolated RNA was reverse transcribed using the High Capacity cDNA Reverse Transcription Kit, so the sequenced TCRB transcripts were expressed ones. TCRdb provides this immuneACCESS table in a form limited to in-frame rearrangements. Some clones are lacking; in checked studies, under half of them reflect an unresolved V gene, and why the rest are absent is not known. In all, the sample holds more than 100,000 clones, and 9% of those were seen once. The ten largest clones add up to around 0.7% of the sample. No antigen has been identified for these receptors. Overall results and qualifications from the work: In all four CD4+ subsets, TCRB CDR3 length was moderately but significantly shorter in type 1 diabetes patients.

Sequenced input: central memory CD4+ T cells from blood. These receptors were collected from a young man with type 1 diabetes.

This clone occurred a few times. At one end the junction does not follow the germline gene, possibly because of a read error. The chain combines TRBV5-4 with TRBJ2-2; D might be TRBD1 (5 bases). There are 14 residues in the CDR3. CDR1 SGHNT and CDR2 YYREEE come from the germline V gene (reference sequence). The CDR3, as DNA: TGCGCCAGCAGCCAAGCAGGGTCGGCCGGGGAGCTGTTTTTT. Translating gives CASSQAGSAGELFF.

This clone has more than one count but fewer than ten. The CDR3 loop reads CASTLTVNTGELFF. The CDR3 DNA reads TGTGCCAGCACTCTGACAGTGAACACCGGGGAGCTGTTTTTT. V usage is TRBV7-9 and J usage is TRBJ2-2, with TRBD1 as a possible D gene (5 bases). CDR1 is SEHNR and CDR2 is FQNEAQ in the germline V gene (reference sequence). Trimming shortened V by 7 bases and J by 1 base, and 10 bases separated the two germline ends. This CDR3 region has 14 residues.

In its sample, this clone was seen a few times. The genes are TRBV14 and TRBJ1-1; 12 bases map to TRBD1. This CDR3 has 16 amino acids. Germline values: CDR1 SGHDN, CDR2 FVKESK. The junction had 3 bases not matched to a gene; V was cut back by 3 bases and J by 1 base. Written as DNA, the CDR3 is TGTGCCAGCAGCCACGGGACAGGGGGCTGGAACACTGAAGCTTTCTTT. It codes for CASSHGTGGWNTEAFF.

The chain has TRBV29-1 and TRBJ2-6; D remains ambiguous. V dropped 6 bases and J dropped 0 bases, with 9 bases sitting between them. The CDR3 runs 14 residues. CDR1 and CDR2 (germline): SQVTM, ANQGSEA. The CDR3 coding sequence is TGCAGCGTGGCCACTACCTCTGGGGCCAACGTCCTGACTTTC. The encoded protein is CSVATTSGANVLTF.

The chain couples TRBV5-8 to TRBJ2-1; 8 nucleotides agree with TRBD2. Germline V CDR1 and CDR2: SGHTS, YDEGEE. J lost 9 bases, V lost 4 bases, and 9 bases had no gene match. The CDR3 has 14 amino acids. CDR3 DNA sequence: TGTGCCAGCAGCGACCTGCGGACTAGCAGTGAGCAGTTCTTC. Translating gives CASSDLRTSSEQFF.

V usage is TRBV2 and J usage is TRBJ2-3; 8 nucleotides align to TRBD1. The CDR3 loop spans 14 amino acids. V shed 5 bases and J 3 bases; nucleotides not matched to a gene: 4. CDR1 is SNHLY and CDR2 is FYNNEI in the germline V gene. The CDR3 DNA sequence: TGTGCCAGCAGTAGACAGGGGTCTACAGATACGCAGTATTTT. Its protein is CASSRQGSTDTQYF.

This clone came up a few times. The gene calls are TRBV6-1 and TRBJ2-7; weak D call: TRBD1 (5 bases). Trimming stripped 7 bases from V and 0 bases from J, with 16 bases between. The CDR3 has 15 residues. Germline V lookup: CDR1 MNHNS, CDR2 SASEGT. The CDR3 loop is CASTSGWVSSYEQYF. CDR3 DNA: TGTGCCAGCACCTCAGGGTGGGTGAGCTCCTACGAGCAGTACTTC.

This clone was detected many times. The V and J genes are TRBV5-1 and TRBJ1-2; 9 nucleotides match TRBD1. The CDR3 runs to 17 residues. Germline values: CDR1 SGHRS, CDR2 YFSETQ. J gave up 3 bases and V 2 bases, and 11 bases lay outside the gene matches. CDR3 nucleotides: TGCGCCAGCAGCTTTTTCTCCGGGACAGGGCAGGACTATGGCTACACCTTC. It specifies CASSFFSGTGQDYGYTF.

The chain has TRBV2 and TRBJ2-1, with a weak D call TRBD2 (6 bases). Germline V gene sequence: CDR1 SNHLY, CDR2 FYNNEI. The CDR3 sequence is 12 residues long. V was cut by 7 bases and J by 8 bases, with 12 bases left in between. In DNA, the CDR3 is TGTGCCAGCACCCTAGGAGGGGATGAGCAGTTCTTC. This sequence encodes CASTLGGDEQFF.

The J gene is TRBJ1-5, the V gene TRBV4-2; D uncertain. Trimming left V 0 bases short and J 5 bases short, with 11 bases between. CDR3 size: 15 residues. Germline CDR1 reads LGHNA; CDR2 reads YNFKEQ. This CDR3 is CASSQEGGSHQPQHF. CDR3 nucleotides: TGTGCCAGCAGCCAAGAAGGAGGGTCCCATCAGCCCCAGCATTTT.

There are a few counts of this clone. The chain links TRBV25-1 to TRBJ2-5; 7 positions agree with TRBD1. The junction had 7 bases not matched to a gene; V was cut back by 2 bases and J by 7 bases. The CDR3 is 14 residues long. Germline lookup yields CDR1 MGHDK and CDR2 SYGVNS. The CDR3 loop reads CASSEGTALGTQYF. CDR3 DNA: TGTGCCAGCAGTGAAGGGACAGCCCTAGGGACCCAGTACTTC.

V is TRBV9 and J is TRBJ2-7; D is unclear. V was pared by 0 bases and J by 2 bases, with 9 bases between. Germline CDR1 reads SGDLS; CDR2 reads YYNGEE. The CDR3 contains 14 residues. CDR3 nucleotide sequence: TGTGCCAGCAGCGTAGGAGATACCCCCTACGAGCAGTACTTC. Translation: CASSVGDTPYEQYF.

This clone was counted between two and nine times. This chain joins TRBV9 and TRBJ2-2; possible D gene TRBD1, 6 bases. Germline V gives CDR1 SGDLS, CDR2 YYNGEE. The V end was cut by 0 bases, the J end by 1 base, with 16 bases between. This CDR3 region has 18 residues. The CDR3 sequence: CASSVDIIGGVNTGELFF. CDR3 sequence (DNA): TGTGCCAGCAGCGTAGACATTATTGGGGGCGTGAACACCGGGGAGCTGTTTTTT.

This clone was seen only a few times. The chain carries TRBV7-9 and TRBJ1-5, with D possibly TRBD1 on 5 matching bases. Germline CDR1 and CDR2: SEHNR and FQNEAQ (reference sequence). The CDR3 length is 16 residues. V lost 3 bases and J 0 bases, leaving 12 bases between the germline ends. CDR3 nucleotide sequence: TGTGCCAGCAGCTTCCAGGGTCCCTATAGCAATCAGCCCCAGCATTTT. Translating gives CASSFQGPYSNQPQHF.

J is TRBJ2-7 and V is TRBV28, with 10 bases identical to TRBD2. The J segment lost 1 base and the V segment lost 4 bases, leaving 7 bases of the junction unmatched. The germline CDR1 and CDR2 sequences are MDHEN and SYDVKM. This CDR3 contains 16 residues. CDR3 loop: CASSSDSGGLSYEQYF. CDR3 nucleotides: TGTGCCAGCAGTTCCGATAGCGGGGGGCTATCCTACGAGCAGTACTTC.

The chain has TRBV6-9 and TRBJ1-5, with D possibly matching TRBD1 (5 bases). CDR1 and CDR2 from the germline V gene are MNHGY and SVAAGI. Between the trimmed V and J ends, which lost 6 bases and 5 bases, there was a span of 14 bases. This CDR3 is built from 14 residues. The CDR3 reads CASSRYHRHQPQHF. The CDR3 nucleotides are TGTGCCAGCAGCCGCTACCACAGGCATCAGCCCCAGCATTTT.

The V and J genes are TRBV6-5 and TRBJ1-2; D is ambiguous. This CDR3 has 15 amino acids. Germline V gene data show CDR1 as MNHEY and CDR2 as SVGAGI. The V end lost 6 bases, the J end lost 0 bases, and 14 bases lay between the germline ends. The CDR3 DNA reads as TGTGCCAGCAGGCCGACTCTTAGTGCTAACTATGGCTACACCTTC. As protein: CASRPTLSANYGYTF.

The DNA for the CDR3 is TGCAGCGTTGACGTAGGGACAGGGAGTGACGAGCAGTACTTC. Amino acids: CSVDVGTGSDEQYF. V usage is TRBV29-1 and J usage is TRBJ2-7; 9 positions agree with TRBD1. The V gene's germline CDR1 is SQVTM and CDR2 ANQGSEA. The V segment lost 3 bases and the J segment 5 bases; nucleotides outside the gene matches: 8. This CDR3 spans 14 amino acids.

V and J are TRBV11-2 and TRBJ2-5; D gene unclear. V was cut by 5 bases and J by 5 bases, with 9 bases left in between. Germline V gene data show CDR1 as SGHAT and CDR2 as FQNNGV. This CDR3 is built from 12 residues. The CDR3 nucleotides read TGTGCCAGCAGCCAGTGGTCTGAGACCCAGTACTTC. This gives the protein CASSQWSETQYF.

This clone was counted a few times. The chain has TRBV5-5 and TRBJ2-7; D remains ambiguous. There are 12 residues in the CDR3. V was cut by 1 base and J by 6 bases, with 8 bases left in between. The germline V gene encodes CDR1 SGHKS and CDR2 YYEKEE (reference sequence). DNA of the CDR3: TGTGCCAGCAGCTTGATGGTCGGCGAGCAGTACTTC. This translates into CASSLMVGEQYF.

This clone was recorded only once. The chain has TRBV30 and TRBJ2-5; D remains unclear. The CDR3 is 11 residues long. Germline V CDR1 and CDR2: GTSNPN, SVGIG (reference sequence). V was clipped by 1 base and J by 5 bases, with 5 bases between them. The CDR3 loop reads CAWSGSETQYF. The CDR3 DNA sequence: TGTGCCTGGAGTGGTTCTGAGACCCAGTACTTC.

To note about this clone: Relative to the germline gene, one junction end is altered; a read error may explain this. The rearrangement links TRBV15 to TRBJ1-5; TRBD1 is a possible D gene (5 bases). Germline V gene data show CDR1 as LNHNV and CDR2 as YYDKDF (reference sequence). The length of the CDR3 is 17 residues. The CDR3 DNA sequence: TGTGCCACCAGCCGAGACAGAGGGAAGGGTGGCAATCAGCCCCAGCATTTT. Translated, it gives CATSRDRGKGGNQPQHF.

This sequence joins TRBV4-2 and TRBJ1-2, with 10 bases that match TRBD1. The CDR3 length is 15 residues. Germline V gene lookup returns CDR1 LGHNA and CDR2 YNFKEQ. With 4 bases clipped from V and 2 bases from J, the junction kept 4 bases outside the gene matches. CDR3 residues: CASSPGQGENYGYTF. CDR3 nucleotide sequence: TGTGCCAGCAGCCCCGGACAGGGGGAGAACTATGGCTACACCTTC.

The rearrangement joins TRBV7-2 to TRBJ2-2, with TRBD2 as a possible D gene (6 bases). Germline loops: CDR1 SGHTA, CDR2 FQGNSA. The CDR3 has 14 amino acids. V was trimmed by 5 bases and J by 6 bases, leaving 13 bases between them. Here the CDR3 DNA reads TGTGCCAGCAGCAAGGGACTTGGATCCGGGGAGCTGTTTTTT. Translated: CASSKGLGSGELFF.

Only a few counts were recorded for this clone. The genes are TRBV29-1 and TRBJ2-7, with a possible D match to TRBD1 (5 bases). CDR3 length: 14 residues. Trimming removed 4 bases from V and 6 bases from J, with 19 bases in between. Germline V gene lookup returns CDR1 SQVTM and CDR2 ANQGSEA. The CDR3 region is CSVALGVGPIEQYF. The CDR3 nucleotides are TGCAGCGTTGCCTTAGGGGTGGGGCCGATCGAGCAGTACTTC.

This clone has only a few counts. This chain links TRBV14 with TRBJ2-3, with 7 nucleotides matching TRBD2. V trimming: 5 bases; J trimming: 6 bases; junction bases outside the gene matches: 11. CDR1 is SGHDN, CDR2 FVKESK, per germline. The CDR3 extends over 15 amino acids. The chain's CDR3 is CASSFGLGEVDTQYF. CDR3 DNA sequence: TGTGCCAGCAGCTTCGGACTAGGGGAGGTGGATACGCAGTATTTT. The entire variable domain, with the rest obtained from reference TRBV14 and TRBJ2-3, is as follows: EAGVTQFPSHSVIEKGQTVTLRCDPISGHDNLYWYRRVMGKEIKFLLHFVKESKQDESGMPNNRFLAERTGGTYSTLKVQPAELEDSGVYFCASSFGLGEVDTQYFGPGTRLTVL.

In its sample, this clone was seen a few times. This rearrangement joins TRBV15 to TRBJ1-1; D is perhaps TRBD1 (5 bases). Germline lookup yields CDR1 LNHNV and CDR2 YYDKDF (reference sequence). The CDR3 is made up of 13 amino acids. The ends were cut back, 3 bases at V and 3 bases at J, with 8 bases in the middle. Here the CDR3 reads CATSSQGYTEAFF. DNA for the CDR3: TGTGCCACCAGCAGTCAGGGATACACTGAAGCTTTCTTT.